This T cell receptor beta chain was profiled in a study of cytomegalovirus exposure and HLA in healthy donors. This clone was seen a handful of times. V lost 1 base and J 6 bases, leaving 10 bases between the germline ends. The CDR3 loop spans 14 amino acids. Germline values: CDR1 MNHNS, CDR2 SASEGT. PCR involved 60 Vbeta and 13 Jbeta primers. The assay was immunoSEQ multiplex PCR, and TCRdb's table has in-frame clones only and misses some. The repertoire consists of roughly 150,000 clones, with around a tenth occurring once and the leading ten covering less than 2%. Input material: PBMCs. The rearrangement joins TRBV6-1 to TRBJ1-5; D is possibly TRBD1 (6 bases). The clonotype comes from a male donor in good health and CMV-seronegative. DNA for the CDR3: TGTGCCAGCAGTGAAGACAGGGTTGGTCAGCCCCAGCATTTT. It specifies CASSEDRVGQPQHF.